Included here is one T cell receptor beta chain sequence, with context. Germline V gives CDR1 SGHRS, CDR2 YFSETQ. Germline trimming cut 4 bases from V and 9 bases from J; bases unmatched to any gene: 7. The CDR3 totals 15 residues. Measured with immunoSEQ multiplex PCR; TCRdb has only the in-frame clones, and not every one. The sample carries more than 250,000 clones, about 80% recorded once. The data were taken from a study of blood T cell repertoires in COVID-19. As for the study in general: Some COVID-19 samples were acute and others convalescent; all came from the United States, Italy and Spain. T cells, B-cell-depleted T cells, or PBMCs supplied cDNA or gDNA.

The clonotype was recovered from a human donor in a cohort sampled during active COVID-19. This rearrangement joins TRBV5-1 to TRBJ2-1, with 13 bases aligning to TRBD2. Sequenced material: peripheral blood. The CDR3 region is CASSQTSGGSPEQFF. DNA of the CDR3: TGCGCCAGCAGCCAGACTAGCGGGGGGTCTCCTGAGCAGTTCTTC.